Sequencing of this T cell receptor (beta chain) was carried out in a study of T cells in Graves' hyperthyroidism and ophthalmopathy. Amplification of TCR beta CDR3 regions used RNA as the template. First-round RT-PCR with HTBI primers amplified the TCR CDR3 region. TCRdb processed the multiplex PCR reads anew with MiXCR; each CDR3 protein has one entry. This sample yields over 150,000 distinct CDR3 sequences, of which about a sixth are seen a single time; around 52% belongs to the top ten. Sequencing used blood. The receptor's source is a woman between 45 and 60 years old with Graves' hyperthyroidism.

CDR3 loop: CSALRGRGRETQYF. CDR3 coding DNA: TGCAGTGCGCTCCGAGGCAGGGGTCGAGAGACCCAGTACTTC. J is TRBJ2-5 and V is TRBV20-1; a weak D match, TRBD1 (6 bases). Deletions cut 6 bases from V and 4 bases from J, with 18 bases between. This CDR3 spans 14 amino acids. CDR1 and CDR2 (germline): DFQATT, SNEGSKA (reference sequence).